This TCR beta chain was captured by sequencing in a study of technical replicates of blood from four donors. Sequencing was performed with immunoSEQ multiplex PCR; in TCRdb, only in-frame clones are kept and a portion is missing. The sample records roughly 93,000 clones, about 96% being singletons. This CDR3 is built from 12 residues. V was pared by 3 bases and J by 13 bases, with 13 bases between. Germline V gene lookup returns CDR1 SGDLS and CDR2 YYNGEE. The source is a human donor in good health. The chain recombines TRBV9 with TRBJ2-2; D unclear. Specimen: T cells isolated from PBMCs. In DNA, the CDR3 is TGTGCCAGCAGCGCTCCGGGTCGATGGCTGTTTTTT. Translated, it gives CASSAPGRWLFF.